A single sample is the source of the 2 T cell receptor beta chains below, sequenced in a study of T cell responses to AZD1222 COVID-19 vaccine. The table came from immunoSEQ multiplex PCR; TCRdb's copy has only in-frame clones and leaves some out. The table shows fewer than 100,000 clones, with around 88% occurring only once. Sequenced material: peripheral blood, taken 28 days after the second AZD1222 dose. These receptors were collected from an adult who received the AZD1222 COVID-19 vaccine.

The J gene is TRBJ2-5, the V gene TRBV27; 7 positions match TRBD1. The V and J ends lost 3 bases and 4 bases, in that order; junction bases with no gene match: 14. CDR1 is MNHEY, CDR2 SMNVEV, per germline (reference sequence). The CDR3 is 17 residues long. The CDR3 DNA sequence: TGTGCCAGCAGTTTGCGTACAGGGGCGTCTGGAAGAGAGACCCAGTACTTC. Its protein is CASSLRTGASGRETQYF.

This chain connects TRBV7-9 to TRBJ1-1; D perhaps matches TRBD1 (6 bases). The CDR3 has 13 amino acids. Trimming stripped 6 bases from V and 6 bases from J, with 14 bases between. Germline-derived CDR1 and CDR2 are SEHNR and FQNEAQ (reference sequence). In DNA form, the CDR3 reads TGTGCCAGCAGTCCAGGGGCTGGGGCTGAAGCTTTCTTT. It translates to CASSPGAGAEAFF.